The source of this TCR beta chain is a study of T cell changes during pregnancy in multiple sclerosis. TCRdb's table, derived via immunoSEQ multiplex PCR, lists solely in-frame clones and lacks some. The data show more than 65,000 clones, approximately 94% seen once. Germline V gene lookup returns CDR1 SNHLY and CDR2 FYNNEI. This CDR3 has 15 residues. Deletions cut 3 bases from V and 7 bases from J, with 16 bases between. The source material was CD4+ T cells from peripheral blood mononuclear cells, sampled before pregnancy. The sequence came from a female donor with multiple sclerosis, enrolled in a pregnancy study. The rearrangement uses TRBV2 and TRBJ2-1; D might be TRBD2 (5 bases). The CDR3 DNA follows: TGTGCCAGCAGTGACGGCGAGGGTATTTGGAATGAGCAGTTCTTC. Translated: CASSDGEGIWNEQFF.